Listed below are T cell receptor beta chains from one sample, sequenced in a study of T cells in Graves' hyperthyroidism and ophthalmopathy. TCRdb fed the multiplex PCR reads into MiXCR, producing one record per CDR3 protein. The sample has 550,000 to 600,000 distinct CDR3 sequences; approximately 15% are singletons. Sequenced sample: blood. The origin of the receptors is a young woman with Graves' ophthalmopathy. Each CDR3 is given with its conserved first and last residue. A D gene is named only where the DNA matches it firmly. Clone size appears in some rows only: once, few, many, or a class for an expanded clone.

V gene	CDR3 length	J gene	D gene	clone size	CDR3 protein	CDR3 DNA
TRBV10-3	15	TRBJ1-1	NA	many	CAIGPRFAVNTEAFF	TGTGCCATCGGGCCAAGGTTCGCTGTGAACACTGAAGCTTTCTTT
TRBV7-3	14	TRBJ2-1	TRBD2	many	CASSLTGTSHEQFF	TGTGCCAGCAGCTTAACGGGGACTAGCCATGAGCAGTTCTTC
TRBV7-9	16	TRBJ2-3	NA	many	CASSAAGGPSTDTQYF	TGTGCCAGCAGCGCAGCTGGGGGCCCTAGCACAGATACGCAGTATTTT
TRBV11-3	16	TRBJ2-2	TRBD2	NA	CASSPHLRGVTGELLF	TGTGCCAGCAGCCCTCACCTACGGGGGGTCACCGGGGAGCTGCTTTTT
TRBV12-3/TRBV12-4	13	TRBJ2-1	NA	many	CASSLSVYNEQFF	TGTGCCAGCAGTTTATCAGTTTACAATGAGCAGTTCTTC
TRBV6-6	15	TRBJ2-2	TRBD1	many	CASSYSGTGIGELFF	TGTGCCAGCAGTTACTCGGGGACAGGGATCGGGGAGCTGTTTTTT
TRBV24-1	14	TRBJ2-4	TRBD2	few	CATSDLWEGNIQYF	TGTGCCACCAGTGATTTATGGGAGGGGAACATTCAGTACTTC
TRBV12-3/TRBV12-4	14	TRBJ1-1	NA	many	CASSFPPGTAEAFF	TGTGCCAGCAGTTTCCCACCCGGAACCGCTGAAGCTTTCTTT
TRBV27	14	TRBJ1-1	NA	many	CASSFGAPNTEAFF	TGTGCCAGCAGTTTTGGGGCTCCGAATACTGAAGCTTTCTTT
TRBV20-1	13	TRBJ2-2	NA	many	CSARLENTGELFF	TGCAGTGCTAGATTGGAGAACACCGGGGAGCTGTTTTTT
TRBV9	14	TRBJ1-1	NA	many	CASSVTESNTEAFF	TGTGCCAGCAGCGTAACAGAGTCGAACACTGAAGCTTTCTTT
TRBV7-9	16	TRBJ1-1	NA	many	CASRRAGGNMNTEAFF	TGTGCCAGCAGGAGGGCTGGGGGAAACATGAACACTGAAGCTTTCTTT
TRBV28	19	TRBJ2-2	NA	many	CASSSLGGRLGVDTGELFF	TGTGCCAGCAGTTCACTTGGTGGGCGGCTTGGGGTTGACACCGGGGAGCTGTTTTTT
TRBV27	12	TRBJ2-4	NA	many	CASSWGKDIQYF	TGTGCCAGCAGTTGGGGGAAAGACATTCAGTACTTC
TRBV20-1	12	TRBJ2-1	NA	many	CSADIPRGEQFF	TGCAGTGCGGACATCCCCAGGGGTGAGCAGTTCTTC
TRBV6-2/TRBV6-3	14	TRBJ2-1	TRBD2	many	CASSYLLAGAEQFF	TGTGCCAGCAGTTACCTCCTAGCGGGAGCTGAGCAGTTCTTC
TRBV12-3/TRBV12-4	15	TRBJ1-4	TRBD1	many	CASSSSTGGGEKLFF	TGTGCCAGCAGTTCCTCGACAGGGGGCGGTGAAAAACTGTTTTTT
TRBV20-1	18	TRBJ2-1	TRBD2	many	CSARDSAGGPGYRNEQFF	TGCAGTGCTAGAGATTCAGCGGGAGGGCCGGGGTACCGCAATGAGCAGTTCTTC
TRBV4-2	16	TRBJ1-4	TRBD1	NA	CASSQDQAGGYEKLFF	TGTGCCAGCAGCCAAGACCAAGCAGGGGGTTACGAAAAACTGTTTTTT
TRBV7-6	19	TRBJ2-7	TRBD2	many	CASSLGWGSGRASSYEQYF	TGTGCCAGCAGCTTAGGGTGGGGTAGCGGGAGGGCCAGCTCCTACGAGCAGTACTTC
TRBV10-3	15	TRBJ2-1	NA	many	CAISEQILVGDEQFF	TGTGCCATCAGTGAGCAGATACTAGTGGGGGATGAGCAGTTCTTC
TRBV28	16	TRBJ2-7	NA	many	CANSSRQASSPYEQYF	TGTGCCAACAGTTCCCGACAGGCCTCTTCCCCCTACGAGCAGTACTTC
TRBV27	15	TRBJ2-7	NA	many	CASRTTRLTRYEQYF	TGTGCCAGCAGGACTACCCGTCTGACTAGATACGAGCAGTACTTC
TRBV20-1	14	TRBJ2-3	NA	NA	CSGLGRDAADTQYF	TGCAGTGGCCTCGGGCGGGACGCGGCAGATACGCAGTATTTT
TRBV6-2/TRBV6-3	17	TRBJ2-3	TRBD2	few	CASSYHPSGRGADTQYF	TGTGCCAGCAGTTACCACCCTAGCGGGAGGGGTGCAGATACGCAGTATTTT
TRBV20-1	14	TRBJ1-4	NA	many	CSARGHSTNEKLFF	TGCAGTGCCCGGGGGCATTCAACTAATGAAAAACTGTTTTTT
TRBV28	14	TRBJ2-1	TRBD2	many	CASSFSGSGVEQFF	TGTGCCAGCAGTTTCAGCGGGAGCGGGGTCGAGCAGTTCTTC
TRBV4-3	11	TRBJ1-4	NA	many	CASSQGRQLFF	TGCGCCAGCAGCCAAGGAAGGCAACTGTTTTTT
TRBV30	13	TRBJ2-7	NA	NA	CAWDHFGTYEQYF	TGTGCCTGGGACCACTTCGGTACCTACGAGCAGTACTTC
TRBV27	15	TRBJ2-1	NA	many	CASSLPGISYNEQFF	TGTGCCAGCAGTTTGCCCGGTATAAGTTACAATGAGCAGTTCTTC
TRBV7-3	19	TRBJ2-7	TRBD2	many	CASSHLAGPSGIISYEQYF	TGTGCCAGCAGCCATCTTGCAGGACCTAGCGGGATTATATCCTACGAGCAGTACTTC
TRBV7-2	17	TRBJ2-5	TRBD1	NA	CASSLPGQGVRGETQYF	TGTGCCAGCAGCTTGCCGGGACAGGGGGTCAGGGGGGAGACCCAGTACTTC
TRBV12-3/TRBV12-4	15	TRBJ2-7	NA	NA	CASSFASASSYEQYF	TGTGCCAGCAGTTTCGCTAGCGCAAGCTCCTACGAGCAGTACTTC
TRBV11-3	14	TRBJ2-7	TRBD2	many	CASSFWREGGEQYF	TGTGCCAGCAGCTTTTGGCGGGAGGGGGGGGAGCAGTACTTC
TRBV6-1	12	TRBJ2-5	NA	many	CASSPERETQYF	TGTGCCAGCAGTCCCGAAAGGGAGACCCAGTACTTC
TRBV25-1	14	TRBJ1-1	NA	few	CASSEVGNGAEAFF	TGTGCCAGCAGTGAAGTAGGGAATGGCGCTGAAGCTTTCTTT
TRBV27	15	TRBJ1-1	TRBD1	few	CASSRNRGQNTEAFF	TGTGCCAGCAGTAGAAACAGGGGTCAGAACACTGAAGCTTTCTTT
TRBV29-1	14	TRBJ2-7	TRBD1	NA	CSVEATGGGYEQYF	TGCAGCGTTGAGGCCACAGGGGGTGGATACGAGCAGTACTTC